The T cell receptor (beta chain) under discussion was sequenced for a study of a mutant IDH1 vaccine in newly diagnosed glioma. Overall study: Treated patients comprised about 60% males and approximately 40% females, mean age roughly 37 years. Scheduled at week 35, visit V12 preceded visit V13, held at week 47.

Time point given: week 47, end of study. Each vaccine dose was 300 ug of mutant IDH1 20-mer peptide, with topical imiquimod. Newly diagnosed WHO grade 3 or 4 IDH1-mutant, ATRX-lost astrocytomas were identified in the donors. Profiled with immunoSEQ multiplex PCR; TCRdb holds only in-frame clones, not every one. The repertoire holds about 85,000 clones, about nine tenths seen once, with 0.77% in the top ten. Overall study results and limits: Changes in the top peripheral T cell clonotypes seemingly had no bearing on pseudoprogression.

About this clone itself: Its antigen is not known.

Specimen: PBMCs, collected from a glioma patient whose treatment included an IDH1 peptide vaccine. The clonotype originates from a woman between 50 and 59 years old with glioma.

The CDR3 reads CASSLQMGYQQYF. CDR3 nucleotide sequence: TGCGCCAGCAGCCTACAGATGGGGTATCAGCAGTACTTC. This chain links TRBV4-1 with TRBJ2-5; no clear D gene. V was shortened by 4 bases and J by 11 bases, with 17 bases between the two germline ends. There are 13 residues in the CDR3. Looked up from germline, CDR1 is MGHRA and CDR2 is YSYEKL.